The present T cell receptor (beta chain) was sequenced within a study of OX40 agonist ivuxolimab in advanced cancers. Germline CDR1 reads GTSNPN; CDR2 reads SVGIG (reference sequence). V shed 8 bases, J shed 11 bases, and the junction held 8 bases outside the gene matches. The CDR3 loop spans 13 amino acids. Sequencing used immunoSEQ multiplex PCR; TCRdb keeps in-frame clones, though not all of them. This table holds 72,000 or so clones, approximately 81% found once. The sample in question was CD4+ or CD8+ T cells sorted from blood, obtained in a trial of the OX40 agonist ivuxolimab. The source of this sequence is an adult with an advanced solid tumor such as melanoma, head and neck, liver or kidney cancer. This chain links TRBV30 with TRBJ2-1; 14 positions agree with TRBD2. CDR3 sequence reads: CAQGGLAGGKQFF. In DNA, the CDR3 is TGTGCCCAAGGCGGACTAGCGGGAGGTAAGCAGTTCTTC. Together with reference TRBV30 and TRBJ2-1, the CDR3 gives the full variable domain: SQTIHQWPATLVQPVGSPLSLECTVEGTSNPNLYWYRQAAGRGLQLLFYSVGIGQISSEVPQNLSASRPQDRQFILSSKKLLLSDSGFYLCAQGGLAGGKQFFGPGTRLTVL.